The source of this T cell receptor (beta chain) is a study of OX40 agonist ivuxolimab in advanced cancers. Looking at the study overall: Enrolled patients in dose escalation had cancers that were hepatocellular carcinoma, melanoma, renal cell or head and neck cancer. Study findings and constraints: Some nonresponders additionally presented with little normalized T-cell clonal expansion.

The study sampled blood at baseline, cycle 4 day 1, and cycle 7 day 1. This clone was detected a few times. No antigen is known for it. TCRdb's copy holds only in-frame clones and misses some; the assay was immunoSEQ multiplex PCR. This table holds over 65,000 clones, over 70% found once. This material consisted of CD4+ or CD8+ T cells sorted from blood, taken in a trial of the OX40 agonist ivuxolimab. The TCR comes from an adult with an advanced solid tumor such as melanoma, head and neck, liver or kidney cancer.

As DNA, the CDR3 is TGTGCCAGCAGCTATTTGAATGGCTACACCTTC. Its translation is CASSYLNGYTF. The rearrangement links TRBV5-4 to TRBJ1-2; D is unclear. CDR3 length: 11 amino acids. Trimming pared 3 bases from V and 6 bases from J, leaving 6 bases between. In germline, CDR1 is SGHNT, CDR2 YYREEE (reference sequence).